These 27 T cell receptor beta chains came from one sample sequenced in a study of blood T cell repertoires in COVID-19 (dated by TCRdb to about 2020). Library construction relied on the immunoSEQ multiplex PCR assay. The source is immuneACCESS, and TCRdb retained only in-frame sequences with V and J called. Part of the clones is not carried over; for the studies checked, unresolved V genes explain less than half of this, and the remainder is unexplained. The sample table holds 70,000 to 100,000 clones, of which 90% to 95% were seen once. Jointly, the top ten make up 1.5% to 2% of the sample. The source material was peripheral blood. All receptors derive from a man between 60 and 70 years old with acute or convalescent COVID-19.

This sequence joins TRBV5-1 and TRBJ2-5; 9 positions match TRBD2. CDR1 SGHRS and CDR2 YFSETQ come from the germline V gene. CDR3 length: 16 residues. V was pared by 0 bases and J by 5 bases, with 8 bases of the junction left unmatched. CDR3: CASSLGVAGEAETQYF. The CDR3 DNA reads as TGCGCCAGCAGCTTGGGAGTAGCGGGAGAGGCGGAGACCCAGTACTTC.

The J gene is TRBJ2-7, the V gene TRBV7-9; weak D call: TRBD1 (6 bases). Germline V gives CDR1 SEHNR, CDR2 FQNEAQ (reference sequence). The V and J ends lost 5 bases and 6 bases respectively, with 11 bases between them. The CDR3 spans 12 residues. The CDR3 bases are TGTGCCAGCAGCCTCGGACAGTCCGAGCAGTACTTC. It codes for CASSLGQSEQYF. Complete variable domain (other parts from reference TRBV7-9 and TRBJ2-7): DTGVSQNPRHKITKRGQNVTFRCDPISEHNRLYWYRQTLGQGPEFLTYFQNEAQLEKSRLLSDRFSAERPKGSFSTLEIQRTEQGDSAMYLCASSLGQSEQYFGPGTRLTVT.

The chain couples TRBV19 to TRBJ1-1, with D possibly matching TRBD1 (5 bases). Trimming cost V 5 bases and J 1 base, with 8 bases left between them. This CDR3 contains 13 residues. Germline assignment: CDR1 LNHDA and CDR2 SQIVND (reference sequence). The CDR3 nucleotides read TGTGCCAGTAGTCTCGACAGGAACACTGAAGCTTTCTTT. It translates to CASSLDRNTEAFF.

The chain employs TRBV9 and TRBJ2-6; a possible D gene is TRBD2 (6 bases). Trimming removed 3 bases at V and 0 bases at J, with 16 bases between. This CDR3 has 18 residues. From germline, CDR1 is SGDLS and CDR2 YYNGEE. The CDR3 nucleotides are TGTGCCAGCAGCGGCGCGTGGGGAGGTTACTCTGGGGCCAACGTCCTGACTTTC. The encoded protein is CASSGAWGGYSGANVLTF.

The chain links TRBV20-1 to TRBJ2-1, with 7 bases that match TRBD2. The J segment lost 9 bases and the V segment lost 5 bases, leaving 4 bases of the junction unmatched. The germline V gene has CDR1 DFQATT and CDR2 SNEGSKA (reference sequence). CDR3 length equals 11 residues. The CDR3 coding sequence is TGCAGTGCTGCGGGAGTCGGTGAGCAGTTCTTC. Translating gives CSAAGVGEQFF.

In this sample, this clone turned up once. V gene TRBV4-2 combines with J gene TRBJ2-3; 11 bases agree with TRBD2. Per the germline V gene, CDR1 is LGHNA and CDR2 is YNFKEQ. This CDR3 region has 17 residues. V dropped 0 bases and J dropped 6; count of bases not matched to a gene: 8. The CDR3 sequence is CASSQEGTSGGRDTQYF. CDR3 DNA: TGTGCCAGCAGCCAAGAAGGGACTAGCGGTGGGCGGGATACGCAGTATTTT.

This chain connects TRBV3-1 (or the pseudogene TRBV3-2) to TRBJ2-7; D perhaps matches TRBD2 (6 bases). CDR1 and CDR2 (germline): LGHDT, YNNKEL (reference sequence). This CDR3 spans 15 amino acids. The V end was cut by 2 bases, the J end by 3 bases, with 14 bases between. For the CDR3, the DNA is TGTGCCAGCAGCCAAATGAACCGGGGGTTCTACGAGCAGTACTTC. Translation gives CASSQMNRGFYEQYF.

The J gene is TRBJ2-2, the V gene TRBV7-8; 10 bases are shared with TRBD1. Germline V gene lookup returns CDR1 SGHVS and CDR2 FQNEAQ. This CDR3 is built from 15 residues. V shed 5 bases and J 10 bases; nucleotides not matched to a gene: 10. The CDR3 DNA is TGTGCCAGCAGCGGCCGTCAGACAGGGGGCGAGGAGCTGTTTTTT. This translates into CASSGRQTGGEELFF.

The J gene is TRBJ1-4, the V gene TRBV2; TRBD1 agrees at 11 bases. Germline V gene data show CDR1 as SNHLY and CDR2 as FYNNEI. Trimming removed 6 bases from V and 4 bases from J; junction bases left unmatched: 1. The CDR3 runs to 14 residues. The CDR3 bases are TGTGCCAGCAGAGGGACAGGGGGTAATGAAAAACTGTTTTTT. Its translation: CASRGTGGNEKLFF.

This clone came up a few times. This chain uses TRBV19 with TRBJ1-1, with D possibly being TRBD1 (5 bases). Trimming cost V 7 bases and J 2 bases, with 14 bases left between them. The CDR3 has 14 amino acids. Germline V gene lookup returns CDR1 LNHDA and CDR2 SQIVND (reference sequence). CDR3 amino acids: CASKPPGGNTEAFF. Here the CDR3 DNA reads TGTGCCAGTAAACCCCCCGGGGGAAACACTGAAGCTTTCTTT.

The J gene is TRBJ2-7, the V gene TRBV7-9; D is possibly TRBD2 (6 bases). The CDR3 is 16 amino acids. Deletions cut 1 base from V and 0 bases from J, with 13 bases between. Germline-derived CDR1 and CDR2 are SEHNR and FQNEAQ (reference sequence). The CDR3 DNA reads TGTGCCAGCAGCTTAGAGGAGGGCCCAGGCTCCTACGAGCAGTACTTC. This gives the protein CASSLEEGPGSYEQYF.

This sequence joins TRBV5-1 and TRBJ2-7; 11 positions agree with TRBD2. The J segment lost 0 bases and the V segment lost 0 bases, leaving 2 bases of the junction unmatched. The CDR3 is 16 residues long. Per the germline V gene, CDR1 is SGHRS and CDR2 is YFSETQ. CDR3: CASSLAGTSGSYEQYF. The CDR3 DNA is TGCGCCAGCAGCTTGGCCGGGACTAGCGGCTCCTACGAGCAGTACTTC.

This clone was counted once. The chain combines TRBV4-3 with TRBJ2-4; unclear D gene. Trimming pared 1 base from V and 6 bases from J, leaving 10 bases between. The CDR3 sequence is 14 residues long. The germline CDR1 and CDR2 sequences are LGHNA and YSLEER. The CDR3 spells CASSQGVTGNIQYF. The DNA of the CDR3 is TGCGCCAGCAGCCAAGGTGTGACTGGAAACATTCAGTACTTC.

This rearrangement joins TRBV28 to TRBJ1-5, with D hard to call. The ends were cut back, 5 bases at V and 4 bases at J, with 12 bases in the middle. Per germline, CDR1 MDHEN and CDR2 SYDVKM. The CDR3 is 14 amino acids. The CDR3 DNA reads as TGTGCCAGCAGTCAATACGCCGAGAATCAGCCCCAGCATTTT. It encodes CASSQYAENQPQHF.

V is TRBV6-5 and J is TRBJ2-1, with a tentative D call TRBD2 (6 bases). This CDR3 contains 15 residues. Germline CDR1 reads MNHEY; CDR2 reads SVGAGI. Trimming removed 1 base from V and 6 bases from J, with 13 bases in between. DNA of the CDR3: TGTGCCAGCAGTTACTTAGCCGGGAGTCTCAATGAGCAGTTCTTC. Protein product: CASSYLAGSLNEQFF.

This clone came up once. The J gene is TRBJ2-7, the V gene TRBV13; TRBD2 matches 13 bases. The J segment lost 4 bases and the V segment lost 5 bases, leaving 5 bases of the junction unmatched. Germline V gives CDR1 PRHDT, CDR2 FYEKMQ (reference sequence). This CDR3 has 15 residues. The chain's CDR3 is CASSPGTSGMYEQYF. CDR3 DNA: TGTGCCAGCAGCCCCGGGACTAGCGGGATGTACGAGCAGTACTTC.

V usage is TRBV27 and J usage is TRBJ1-1; tentative D call: TRBD1 (6 bases). The CDR3 contains 15 residues. V was shortened by 0 bases and J by 6 bases, with 14 bases between the two germline ends. The germline gives CDR1 MNHEY, CDR2 SMNVEV (reference sequence). CDR3 nucleotides: TGTGCCAGCAGTTTATCGCGACAGGTGGGCGCTGAAGCTTTCTTT. Amino acids: CASSLSRQVGAEAFF.

The chain recombines TRBV27 with TRBJ2-1; 7 bases agree with TRBD1. The CDR3 has 16 residues. V lost 5 bases, J lost 3 bases, and 10 bases stayed unmatched. Germline CDR1 reads MNHEY; CDR2 reads SMNVEV (reference sequence). CDR3 in amino acids: CASSQSGTARYNEQFF. The CDR3, as DNA: TGTGCCAGCAGTCAATCCGGGACAGCGCGCTACAATGAGCAGTTCTTC.

The genes are TRBV7-2 and TRBJ1-1; D might be TRBD1 (5 bases). Trimming took 5 bases from V and 0 from J, leaving 16 bases between them. From germline, CDR1 is SGHTA and CDR2 FQGNSA. The CDR3 contains 16 residues. The CDR3 sequence: CASSPSRAQMNTEAFF. The CDR3 DNA is TGTGCCAGCAGCCCGAGCAGGGCGCAAATGAACACTGAAGCTTTCTTT.

The chain joins TRBV20-1 to TRBJ2-2, with D unresolved. Germline values: CDR1 DFQATT, CDR2 SNEGSKA (reference sequence). The CDR3 runs 13 residues. V was trimmed by 3 bases and J by 1 base, leaving 6 bases between them. The CDR3 loop is CSASTENTGELFF. The CDR3, as DNA: TGCAGTGCTAGTACAGAGAACACCGGGGAGCTGTTTTTT.

The V gene is TRBV5-8, the J gene TRBJ1-1; 7 nucleotides line up with TRBD1. Trimming took 4 bases from V and 6 from J; bases not matched to a gene: 6. The CDR3 loop spans 13 amino acids. Germline V gene data show CDR1 as SGHTS and CDR2 as YDEGEE. The CDR3 protein is CASSHRGVAEAFF. The DNA for the CDR3 is TGTGCCAGCAGCCACAGGGGAGTCGCTGAAGCTTTCTTT. The complete variable domain, with remaining parts taken from reference TRBV5-8 and TRBJ1-1, reads EAGVTQSPTHLIKTRGQQATLRCSPISGHTSVYWYQQALGLGLQFLLWYDEGEERNRGNFPPRFSGRQFPNYSSELNVNALELEDSALYLCASSHRGVAEAFFGQGTRLTVV.

V and J are TRBV27 and TRBJ2-5; 8 nucleotides agree with TRBD2. The germline CDR1 and CDR2 sequences are MNHEY and SMNVEV (reference sequence). This CDR3 is built from 15 residues. The V segment lost 4 bases and the J segment 2 bases; nucleotides outside the gene matches: 6. The CDR3 protein is CASSSPRLAQETQYF. As DNA, the CDR3 is TGTGCCAGCAGTTCACCTCGACTAGCGCAAGAGACCCAGTACTTC.

The rearrangement links TRBV6-4 to TRBJ1-5; 7 bases are a match to TRBD1. This CDR3 region has 17 residues. The ends lost 2 bases at V and 5 bases at J; junction bases unmatched: 12. CDR1 and CDR2 (germline): MRHNA, SNTAGT. The CDR3: CASSDRRDSSSHQPQHF. CDR3 DNA: TGTGCCAGCAGTGACCGCCGGGACAGCAGCAGCCATCAGCCCCAGCATTTT.

The chain employs TRBV5-1 and TRBJ1-1; TRBD1 agrees at 7 bases. Per the germline V gene, CDR1 is SGHRS and CDR2 is YFSETQ. After removal of 4 bases from V and 6 bases from J, the junction contained 6 bases not matched to a gene. This CDR3 region has 13 residues. CDR3 in amino acids: CASSKRTGSEAFF. The CDR3, as DNA: TGCGCCAGCAGCAAAAGGACAGGCTCTGAAGCTTTCTTT.

The chain carries TRBV5-8 and TRBJ1-6, with 7 bases that match TRBD1. Trimming at V came to 5 bases and at J to 7 bases, leaving 6 bases not matched to a gene. Germline V CDR1 and CDR2: SGHTS, YDEGEE. The CDR3 spans 14 residues. Here the CDR3 DNA reads TGTGCCAGCAGAACCGGGACAGTCAATTCACCCCTCCACTTT. As protein: CASRTGTVNSPLHF.

V and J are TRBV19 and TRBJ1-5, with a weak D call TRBD1 (5 bases). The CDR3 totals 15 residues. The V end was cut by 5 bases, the J end by 4 bases, with 15 bases between. Looked up from germline, CDR1 is LNHDA and CDR2 is SQIVND (reference sequence). In DNA form, the CDR3 reads TGTGCCAGTAGTCTGAGACAGTCTACTAATCAGCCCCAGCATTTT. Amino acids: CASSLRQSTNQPQHF.

This chain joins TRBV19 and TRBJ2-5; D call uncertain. This CDR3 comprises 13 residues. In germline, CDR1 is LNHDA, CDR2 SQIVND (reference sequence). Trimming removed 1 base from V and 5 bases from J, with 8 bases in between. CDR3 residues: CASSIGLGETQYF. The CDR3 DNA sequence: TGTGCCAGTAGTATAGGTCTCGGGGAGACCCAGTACTTC.